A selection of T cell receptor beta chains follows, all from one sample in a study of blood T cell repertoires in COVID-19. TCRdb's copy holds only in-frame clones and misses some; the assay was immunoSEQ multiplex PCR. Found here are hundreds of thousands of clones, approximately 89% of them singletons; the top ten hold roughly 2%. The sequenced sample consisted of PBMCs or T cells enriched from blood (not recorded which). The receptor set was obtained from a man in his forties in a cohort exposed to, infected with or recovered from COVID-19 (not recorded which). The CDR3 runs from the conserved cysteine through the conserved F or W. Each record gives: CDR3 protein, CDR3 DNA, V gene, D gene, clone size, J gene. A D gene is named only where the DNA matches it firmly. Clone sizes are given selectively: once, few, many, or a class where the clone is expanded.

CASSLARGAMNTEAFF	TGCGCCAGCAGCTTGGCGCGGGGGGCTATGAACACTGAAGCTTTCTTT	TRBV5-1	NA	NA	TRBJ1-1
CASRSPSGAHYEQYF	TGTGCCAGCAGGAGCCCTAGCGGGGCCCACTACGAGCAGTACTTC	TRBV7-8	TRBD2	once	TRBJ2-7
CASSVSANTGELFF	TGTGCCAGCAGTGTTTCAGCGAACACCGGGGAGCTGTTTTTT	TRBV2	NA	NA	TRBJ2-2
CASSPLHGQLYGYTF	TGTGCCAGCAGCCCCCTTCATGGACAGCTCTATGGCTACACCTTC	TRBV28	NA	NA	TRBJ1-2
CASSLLDSEAFF	TGTGCCAGCAGCCTCCTAGACTCTGAAGCTTTCTTT	TRBV7-9	NA	NA	TRBJ1-1
CASSDVGTGGYTF	TGTGCCAGCAGTGACGTAGGGACAGGGGGCTACACCTTC	TRBV6-1	TRBD1	NA	TRBJ1-2
CSASERPGGYNEQFF	TGCAGTGCTAGTGAACGTCCGGGTGGTTACAATGAGCAGTTCTTC	TRBV20-1	NA	NA	TRBJ2-1
CASSEAQVNTEAFF	TGCGCCAGCAGTGAGGCACAGGTGAACACTGAAGCTTTCTTT	TRBV10-2	NA	NA	TRBJ1-1
CASSPRYGGNTGELFF	TGCGCCAGCAGCCCGCGATATGGAGGTAACACCGGGGAGCTGTTTTTT	TRBV4-1	NA	NA	TRBJ2-2
CASSFTGEPNYGYTF	TGTGCCAGCAGCTTTACAGGGGAACCTAACTATGGCTACACCTTC	TRBV7-9	TRBD1	NA	TRBJ1-2
CATSRGSNTGELFF	TGTGCCACCAGTAGGGGATCGAACACCGGGGAGCTGTTTTTT	TRBV24-1	NA	NA	TRBJ2-2
CASSDSSVNSPLHF	TGTGCCAGCAGTGACTCTTCCGTTAATTCACCCCTCCACTTT	TRBV6-5	NA	NA	TRBJ1-6
CASSPGGGNTIYF	TGTGCCAGCAGCCCAGGTGGGGGAAACACCATATATTTT	TRBV7-9	NA	once	TRBJ1-3
CASSRNEISTSSYF	TGTGCCAGCTCCCGAAATGAGATCTCTACGAGCTCCTACTTC	TRBV18	NA	NA	TRBJ2-7
CASSLLTAYGYTF	TGTGCCAGCAGCTTGTTAACCGCGTATGGCTACACCTTC	TRBV5-5	NA	NA	TRBJ1-2
CASSQSDLGGAKSEAFF	TGCGCCAGCAGCCAGAGCGACCTAGGGGGGGCAAAGTCTGAAGCTTTCTTT	TRBV4-1	NA	NA	TRBJ1-1
CASSLEGGGYNEQFF	TGTGCCAGCAGCTTGGAAGGGGGTGGATACAATGAGCAGTTCTTC	TRBV5-4	NA	NA	TRBJ2-1
CASSVGLAGSPYEQYF	TGTGCCAGTAGTGTGGGACTAGCGGGGTCCCCCTACGAGCAGTACTTC	TRBV19	TRBD2	NA	TRBJ2-7